The rows below give T cell receptor beta chains drawn from one sample of a study of OX40 agonist ivuxolimab in advanced cancers. Data came from immunoSEQ multiplex PCR; TCRdb stores just in-frame clones and leaves some out. The sample includes 50,000 to 70,000 clones, approximately 79% of them seen just once. Sample: CD4+ or CD8+ T cells sorted from blood, taken in a trial of the OX40 agonist ivuxolimab. The receptors were sampled from an adult with an advanced solid tumor such as melanoma, head and neck, liver or kidney cancer. Both conserved end residues are part of each CDR3. The order of the fields is J gene, D gene, clone size, V gene, CDR3 protein, CDR3 DNA. A D gene is named only where the DNA matches it firmly. Not every row has a clone size; where given, it reads once, few, many or a size class.

J: TRBJ2-3
D: NA
size: NA
V: TRBV5-1
CDR3: CASSLDGVTTDTQYF
DNA: TGCGCCAGCAGCTTGGACGGGGTAACCACAGATACGCAGTATTTT

J: TRBJ2-7
D: TRBD2
size: NA
V: TRBV7-9
CDR3: CASSRGLAGGTVLDEQYF
DNA: TGTGCCAGCAGCCGTGGACTAGCGGGAGGGACCGTTTTGGACGAGCAGTACTTC

J: TRBJ2-2
D: NA
size: NA
V: TRBV7-9
CDR3: CASSLLVGNTGELFF
DNA: TGTGCCAGCAGCTTACTTGTCGGGAACACCGGGGAGCTGTTTTTT

J: TRBJ2-3
D: TRBD2
size: NA
V: TRBV10-3
CDR3: CAISFLAGLGFGADTQYF
DNA: TGTGCCATCTCTTTTTTAGCGGGATTAGGGTTTGGGGCAGATACGCAGTATTTT

J: TRBJ1-6
D: TRBD1
size: few
V: TRBV5-1
CDR3: CASSSSTGVMTPLHF
DNA: TGCGCCAGCAGCTCATCGACAGGGGTTATGACACCCCTCCACTTT

J: TRBJ2-7
D: NA
size: NA
V: TRBV5-1
CDR3: CASSVYRDYEQYF
DNA: TGCGCCAGCAGCGTTTACAGGGACTACGAGCAGTACTTC

J: TRBJ2-5
D: NA
size: NA
V: TRBV23-1
CDR3: CASSQSRQGGTQYF
DNA: TGCGCCAGCAGTCAATCGAGGCAGGGGGGGACCCAGTACTTC

J: TRBJ2-3
D: TRBD1
size: NA
V: TRBV19
CDR3: CASSIVGEGARDTQYF
DNA: TGTGCCAGTAGTATAGTAGGCGAGGGGGCGCGGGATACGCAGTATTTT

J: TRBJ1-3
D: TRBD1
size: NA
V: TRBV5-1
CDR3: CASSEDGQGATGNTIYF
DNA: TGCGCCAGCAGCGAGGACGGACAGGGGGCGACTGGAAACACCATATATTTT

J: TRBJ1-5
D: TRBD1
size: NA
V: TRBV7-3
CDR3: CASSLVNRGLGQPQHF
DNA: TGTGCCAGCAGCTTAGTTAACAGGGGGCTGGGTCAGCCCCAGCATTTT

J: TRBJ2-3
D: NA
size: NA
V: TRBV7-2
CDR3: CASSFRPGLSADTQYF
DNA: TGTGCCAGCAGCTTCAGACCGGGACTGAGCGCAGATACGCAGTATTTT

J: TRBJ1-3
D: NA
size: NA
V: TRBV19
CDR3: CASREDRYSGNTIYF
DNA: TGTGCCAGTAGGGAAGACCGGTACTCTGGAAACACCATATATTTT

J: TRBJ2-3
D: NA
size: NA
V: TRBV5-6
CDR3: CASSPNTWGMSTDTQYF
DNA: TGTGCCAGCAGCCCTAATACTTGGGGGATGAGCACAGATACGCAGTATTTT

J: TRBJ1-5
D: TRBD1
size: NA
V: TRBV2
CDR3: CASSRQGVNNQPQHF
DNA: TGTGCCAGCAGTAGACAGGGAGTCAACAATCAGCCCCAGCATTTT

J: TRBJ2-3
D: TRBD2
size: NA
V: TRBV30
CDR3: CAWRGWSGGPDTQYF
DNA: TGTGCCTGGAGGGGCTGGAGCGGGGGGCCAGATACGCAGTATTTT

J: TRBJ2-7
D: TRBD2
size: few
V: TRBV7-6
CDR3: CASSLIGQRGSYEQYF
DNA: TGTGCCAGCAGCTTAATTGGCCAGCGGGGATCCTACGAGCAGTACTTC

J: TRBJ1-5
D: TRBD1
size: NA
V: TRBV6-1
CDR3: CASRTGERNQPQHF
DNA: TGTGCCAGCAGAACAGGGGAAAGGAATCAGCCCCAGCATTTT

J: TRBJ1-1
D: TRBD1
size: NA
V: TRBV7-8
CDR3: CASSAGGTGPETFF
DNA: TGTGCCAGCAGCGCAGGAGGGACAGGCCCCGAAACTTTCTTT

J: TRBJ2-7
D: NA
size: NA
V: TRBV2
CDR3: CASREGESYEQYF
DNA: TGTGCCAGCAGGGAAGGGGAATCCTACGAGCAGTACTTC

J: TRBJ2-1
D: TRBD1
size: NA
V: TRBV28
CDR3: CASRGQINEQFF
DNA: TGTGCCAGCAGGGGACAGATCAATGAGCAGTTCTTC

J: TRBJ1-6
D: TRBD1
size: NA
V: TRBV25-1
CDR3: CASRWQGASPLHF
DNA: TGTGCCAGCCGCTGGCAGGGGGCTTCACCCCTCCACTTT

J: TRBJ2-5
D: TRBD1
size: NA
V: TRBV30
CDR3: CAWSAGGETQYF
DNA: TGTGCCTGGAGTGCAGGGGGAGAGACCCAGTACTTC

J: TRBJ2-7
D: NA
size: NA
V: TRBV30
CDR3: CAWTRGTSYEQYF
DNA: TGTGCCTGGACACGCGGGACCTCCTACGAGCAGTACTTC

J: TRBJ2-1
D: NA
size: NA
V: TRBV11-2
CDR3: CASSLRTETKYNEQFF
DNA: TGTGCCAGCAGCTTGAGGACGGAGACAAAATACAATGAGCAGTTCTTC

J: TRBJ2-1
D: NA
size: NA
V: TRBV10-1
CDR3: CASSRDGSYNEQFF
DNA: TGCGCCAGCAGCCGGGACGGGTCCTACAATGAGCAGTTCTTC

J: TRBJ1-2
D: NA
size: NA
V: TRBV27
CDR3: CATGTSYGYTF
DNA: TGTGCCACGGGGACAAGCTATGGCTACACCTTC

J: TRBJ1-2
D: NA
size: few
V: TRBV6-4
CDR3: CASSDSFRDDGYTF
DNA: TGTGCCAGCAGTGACTCATTCAGGGATGATGGCTACACCTTC

J: TRBJ1-2
D: TRBD1
size: once
V: TRBV18
CDR3: CASSQAGGPIYGYTF
DNA: TGTGCCAGCTCACAGGCAGGGGGGCCAATCTATGGCTACACCTTC

J: TRBJ1-2
D: NA
size: NA
V: TRBV5-6
CDR3: CASSFSGDDGYTF
DNA: TGTGCCAGCAGCTTTTCAGGGGATGACGGCTACACCTTC

J: TRBJ2-7
D: NA
size: NA
V: TRBV6-5
CDR3: CASSSPTLAKSDEQYF
DNA: TGTGCCAGCAGTTCCCCCACCTTAGCGAAGAGTGACGAGCAGTACTTC

J: TRBJ1-2
D: TRBD1
size: NA
V: TRBV28
CDR3: CASRDSNNYGYTF
DNA: TGTGCCAGTAGGGACAGCAATAACTATGGCTACACCTTC

J: TRBJ2-1
D: TRBD1
size: NA
V: TRBV19
CDR3: CASRTYGDRGIFF
DNA: TGTGCCAGTAGGACGTATGGGGACAGGGGGATTTTCTTC

J: TRBJ2-7
D: TRBD1
size: NA
V: TRBV18
CDR3: CASSPPGTGYHEQYF
DNA: TGTGCCAGCTCACCACCCGGGACAGGGTACCACGAGCAGTACTTC

J: TRBJ1-1
D: NA
size: NA
V: TRBV5-1
CDR3: CASRLDRGWNTEAFF
DNA: TGCGCCAGCAGGTTAGATAGGGGGTGGAACACTGAAGCTTTCTTT